This TCR beta chain comes out of a study of HIV-infected patients and healthy controls. About the study: No general T-cell lymphocytopenia was present, and per-chain CDR3 totals resembled those of controls. Study-level points and caveats: Only sixteen HIV-infected individuals were processed, a major limit on how widely findings apply. HIV-infected repertoires had significantly higher mean Gini indices than controls, possibly reflecting oligoclonality.

There are many counts of this clonotype. Its antigen is currently unknown. 450 to 600 ng RNA was reverse transcribed with alpha and beta constant-region primers. Each of the alpha and beta chains got its own library through chain-specific third strand synthesis with indices. Second strand DNA was synthesized using a primer at the SP2 site. TCRdb reprocessed the 5' RACE reads with MiXCR, giving one entry per CDR3 protein. Among fewer than 7,000 distinct CDR3 sequences listed, approximately 9% were seen once. Roughly three months, about 14 weeks, into antiretroviral therapy, follow-up blood was collected. Whole blood was used without fractionation, so all unsorted peripheral T cells were included. The CDR3 has 14 amino acids. Germline CDR1 SGHTA, CDR2 FQGNSA. V lost 2 bases, J lost 6 bases, and 13 bases lay in between.

This rearrangement joins TRBV7-2 to TRBJ1-2, with a weak D call TRBD1 (6 bases). The sequencing used blood, collected during antiretroviral therapy. This TCR was recovered from an adult with HIV infection. The CDR3 loop is CASSLNDRSDGYTF. The CDR3 bases are TGTGCCAGCAGCTTAAATGACAGGTCCGATGGCTACACCTTC.